This entry features one T cell receptor (beta chain) sequence. Antigen: not known. The data stem from a study of OX40 agonist ivuxolimab in advanced cancers. Across the study: Among those enrolled, mean age was roughly 62 years (range roughly 23 to 85) and 82.7% were male. Whole-study findings and limits: Nonresponders included some who also had low normalized T-cell clonal expansion. At 0.1 to 3.0 mg/kg, CD4+ and CD8+ blood T cells expanded clonally by week 6.

Some clones are missing from TCRdb's copy, which holds only in-frame ones; the method was immunoSEQ multiplex PCR. The sample has some 62,000 clones; roughly 86% are singletons. The specimen was CD4+ or CD8+ T cells sorted from blood, collected in a trial of the OX40 agonist ivuxolimab. The TCR sequence derives from an adult with an advanced solid tumor such as melanoma, head and neck, liver or kidney cancer.

The CDR3 DNA reads TGTGCCAGCAGCTTAGAAAGGGCCGGGACAGGGGCCACAGATACGCAGTATTTT. It codes for CASSLERAGTGATDTQYF. This sequence joins TRBV11-2 and TRBJ2-3; 10 bases are a match to TRBD1. Germline values: CDR1 SGHAT, CDR2 FQNNGV. The CDR3 is made up of 18 amino acids. Trimming at V came to 0 bases and at J to 2 bases, leaving 8 bases not matched to a gene.